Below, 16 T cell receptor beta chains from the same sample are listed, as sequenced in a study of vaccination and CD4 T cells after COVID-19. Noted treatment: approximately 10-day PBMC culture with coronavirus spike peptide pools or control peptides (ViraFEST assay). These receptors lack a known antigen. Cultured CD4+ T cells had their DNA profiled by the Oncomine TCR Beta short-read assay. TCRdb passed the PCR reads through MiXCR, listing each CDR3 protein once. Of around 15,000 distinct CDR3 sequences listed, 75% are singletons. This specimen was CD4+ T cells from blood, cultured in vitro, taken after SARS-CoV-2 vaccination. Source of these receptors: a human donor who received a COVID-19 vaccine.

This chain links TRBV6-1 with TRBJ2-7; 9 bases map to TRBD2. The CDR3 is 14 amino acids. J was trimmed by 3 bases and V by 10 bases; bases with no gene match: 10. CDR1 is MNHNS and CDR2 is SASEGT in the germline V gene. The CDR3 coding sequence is TGTGCCACTCGGACTAGCGAATCCCACTACGAGCAGTACTTC. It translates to CATRTSESHYEQYF.

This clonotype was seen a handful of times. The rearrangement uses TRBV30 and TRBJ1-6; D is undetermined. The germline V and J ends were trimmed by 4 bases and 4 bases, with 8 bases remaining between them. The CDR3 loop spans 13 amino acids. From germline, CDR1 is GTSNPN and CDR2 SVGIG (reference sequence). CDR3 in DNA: TGTGCCTGGACCGGGATTTATAATTCACCCCTCCACTTT. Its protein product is CAWTGIYNSPLHF. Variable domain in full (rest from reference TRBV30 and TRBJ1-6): SQTIHQWPATLVQPVGSPLSLECTVEGTSNPNLYWYRQAAGRGLQLLFYSVGIGQISSEVPQNLSASRPQDRQFILSSKKLLLSDSGFYLCAWTGIYNSPLHFGNGTRLTVT.

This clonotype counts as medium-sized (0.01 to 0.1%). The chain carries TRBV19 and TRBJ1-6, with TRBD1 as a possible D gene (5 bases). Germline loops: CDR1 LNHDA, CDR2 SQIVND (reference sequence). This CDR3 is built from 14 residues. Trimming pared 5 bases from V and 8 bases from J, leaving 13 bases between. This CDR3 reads CASSVGREHSPLHF. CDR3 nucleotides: TGTGCCAGTAGTGTTGGCAGGGAGCATTCACCCCTCCACTTT.

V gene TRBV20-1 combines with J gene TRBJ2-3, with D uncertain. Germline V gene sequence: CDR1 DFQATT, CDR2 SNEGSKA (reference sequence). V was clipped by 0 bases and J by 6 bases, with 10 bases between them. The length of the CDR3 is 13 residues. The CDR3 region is CSAREKSRDTQYF. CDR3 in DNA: TGCAGTGCTAGAGAGAAGAGTAGGGATACGCAGTATTTT.

The CDR3 is CASSIRSWRSVEAFF. The CDR3, as DNA: TGTGCCAGTAGTATTCGGTCATGGAGGTCTGTAGAGGCTTTCTTT. The chain joins TRBV19 to TRBJ1-1; unclear D gene. The CDR3 has 15 residues. Germline values: CDR1 LNHDA, CDR2 SQIVND (reference sequence). Trimming took 3 bases from V and 11 from J, leaving 22 bases between them.

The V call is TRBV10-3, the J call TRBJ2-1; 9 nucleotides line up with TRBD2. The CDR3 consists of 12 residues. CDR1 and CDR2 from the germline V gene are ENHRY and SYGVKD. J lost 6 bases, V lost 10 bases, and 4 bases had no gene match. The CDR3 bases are TGTGCCACCAAGCGGGGGGCCAATGAGCAGTTCTTC. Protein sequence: CATKRGANEQFF.

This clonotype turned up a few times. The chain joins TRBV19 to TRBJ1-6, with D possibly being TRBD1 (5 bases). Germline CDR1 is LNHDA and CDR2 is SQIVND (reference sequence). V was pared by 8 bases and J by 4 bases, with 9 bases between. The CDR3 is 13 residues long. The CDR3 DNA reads TGTGCCAGTCGGGGGGAGTATAATTCACCCCTCCACTTT. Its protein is CASRGEYNSPLHF.

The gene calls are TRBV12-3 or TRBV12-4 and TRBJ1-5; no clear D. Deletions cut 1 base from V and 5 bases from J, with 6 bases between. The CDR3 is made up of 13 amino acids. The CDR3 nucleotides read TGTGCCAGCAGTTTAGACCTGCATCAGCCCCAGCATTTT. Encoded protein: CASSLDLHQPQHF.

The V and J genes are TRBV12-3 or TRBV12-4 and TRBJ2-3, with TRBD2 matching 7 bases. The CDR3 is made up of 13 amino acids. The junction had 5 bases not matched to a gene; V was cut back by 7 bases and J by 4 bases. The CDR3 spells CASKSSGPDTQYF. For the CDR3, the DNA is TGTGCCAGCAAGTCTAGCGGCCCAGATACGCAGTATTTT.

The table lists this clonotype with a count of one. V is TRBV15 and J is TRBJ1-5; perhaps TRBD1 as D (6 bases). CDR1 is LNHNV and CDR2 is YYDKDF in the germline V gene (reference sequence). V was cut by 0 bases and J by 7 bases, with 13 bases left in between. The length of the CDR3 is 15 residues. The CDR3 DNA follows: TGTGCCACCAGCAGAGATGGCAGGGGAATACAGCCCCAGCATTTT. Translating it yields CATSRDGRGIQPQHF. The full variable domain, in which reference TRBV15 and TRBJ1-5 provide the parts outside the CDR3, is DAMVIQNPRYQVTQFGKPVTLSCSQTLNHNVMYWYQQKSSQAPKLLFHYYDKDFNNEADTPDNFQSRRPNTSFCFLDIRSPGLGDTAMYLCATSRDGRGIQPQHFGDGTRLSIL.

CDR3 residues: CASSSRDGGNQPQHF. The CDR3 DNA follows: TGTGCCAGCAGCTCCCGGGACGGGGGAAATCAGCCCCAGCATTTT. This chain links TRBV7-9 with TRBJ1-5; tentative D call: TRBD1 (5 bases). Deletions cut 4 bases from V and 4 bases from J, with 14 bases between. The CDR3 is 15 residues long. Germline loops: CDR1 SEHNR, CDR2 FQNEAQ (reference sequence).

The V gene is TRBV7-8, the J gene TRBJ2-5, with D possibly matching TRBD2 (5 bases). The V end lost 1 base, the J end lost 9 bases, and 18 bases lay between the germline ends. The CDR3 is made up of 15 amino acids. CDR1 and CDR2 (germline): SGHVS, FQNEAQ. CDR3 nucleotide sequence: TGTGCCAGCAGCTTAGGTCGGGGTGGTAGTTCGGCCCAGTACTTC. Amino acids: CASSLGRGGSSAQYF.

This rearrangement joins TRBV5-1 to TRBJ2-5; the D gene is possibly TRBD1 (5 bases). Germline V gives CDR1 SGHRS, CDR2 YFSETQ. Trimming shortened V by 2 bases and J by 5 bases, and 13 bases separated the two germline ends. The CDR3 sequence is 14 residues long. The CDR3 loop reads CASSFRGVGETQYF. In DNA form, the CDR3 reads TGCGCCAGCAGCTTTAGGGGCGTGGGGGAGACCCAGTACTTC. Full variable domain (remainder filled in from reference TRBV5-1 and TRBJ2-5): KAGVTQTPRYLIKTRGQQVTLSCSPISGHRSVSWYQQTPGQGLQFLFEYFSETQRNKGNFPGRFSGRQFSNSRSEMNVSTLELGDSALYLCASSFRGVGETQYFGPGTRLLVL.

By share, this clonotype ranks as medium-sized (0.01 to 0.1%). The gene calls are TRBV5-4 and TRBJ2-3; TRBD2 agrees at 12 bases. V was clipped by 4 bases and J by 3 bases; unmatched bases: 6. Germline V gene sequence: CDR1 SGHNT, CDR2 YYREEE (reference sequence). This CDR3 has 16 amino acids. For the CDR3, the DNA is TGTGCCAGCAGCCTGACTAGCGGGGGTGAAACAGATACGCAGTATTTT. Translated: CASSLTSGGETDTQYF.

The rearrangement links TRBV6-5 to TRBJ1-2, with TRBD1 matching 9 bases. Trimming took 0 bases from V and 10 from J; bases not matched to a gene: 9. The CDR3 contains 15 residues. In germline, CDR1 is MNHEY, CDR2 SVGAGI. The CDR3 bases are TGTGCCAGCAGTTACTCCTTTGGGACAGGGAGCGACTACACCTTC. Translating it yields CASSYSFGTGSDYTF.

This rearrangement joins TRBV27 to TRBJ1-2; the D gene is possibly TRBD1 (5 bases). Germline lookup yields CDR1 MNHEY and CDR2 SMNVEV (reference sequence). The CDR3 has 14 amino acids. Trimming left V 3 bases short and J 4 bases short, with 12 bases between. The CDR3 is CASSLDGAGYGYTF. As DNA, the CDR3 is TGTGCCAGCAGTTTGGATGGGGCAGGCTATGGCTACACCTTC.